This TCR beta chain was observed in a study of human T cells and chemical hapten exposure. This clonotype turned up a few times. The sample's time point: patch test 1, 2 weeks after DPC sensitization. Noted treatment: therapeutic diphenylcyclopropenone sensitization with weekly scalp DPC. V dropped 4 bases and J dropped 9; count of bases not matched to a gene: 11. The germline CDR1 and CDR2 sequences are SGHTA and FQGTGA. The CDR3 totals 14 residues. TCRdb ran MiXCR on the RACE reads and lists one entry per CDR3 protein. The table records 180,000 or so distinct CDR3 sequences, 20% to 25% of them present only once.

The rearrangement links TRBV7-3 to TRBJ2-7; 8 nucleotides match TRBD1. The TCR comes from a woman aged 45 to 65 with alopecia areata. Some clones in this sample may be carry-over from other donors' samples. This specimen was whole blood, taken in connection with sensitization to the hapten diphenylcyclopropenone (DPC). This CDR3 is CASSSSGTGTLQYF. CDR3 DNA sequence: TGTGCCAGCAGCTCCTCCGGGACAGGTACTTTGCAGTACTTC.